This paragraph reports one T cell receptor (beta chain). This record comes from a study of PD-L1 blockade in urothelial cancer. Study details: Atezolizumab (1,200 mg intravenously every 3 weeks) began in about 2014 for patients. Blood analysis occurred 3 weeks (second dose) and 6 weeks after treatment start. Patients with male sex and bladder-origin urothelial cancer accounted for about nine tenths of the roughly 29 enrolled.

Germline CDR1 SGHVS, CDR2 FNYEAQ. V shed 4 bases and J shed 2 bases, with 21 bases lying between them. This CDR3 spans 19 amino acids. Time point defined: pretreatment peripheral blood. Clones were sequenced by immunoSEQ multiplex PCR, and TCRdb holds only the in-frame ones, with some missing. The data show tens of thousands of clones, 80% to 90% seen once. Sequencing used PBMCs, obtained around atezolizumab (anti-PD-L1) treatment. This TCR was sampled from a man in his sixties with urothelial cancer. V usage is TRBV7-6 and J usage is TRBJ2-6; TRBD1 might be the D (6 bases). CDR3 in amino acids: CASSSRVSLTGTGANVLTF. The CDR3 nucleotides read TGTGCCAGCAGCTCAAGAGTCTCTCTAACAGGGACTGGGGCCAACGTCCTGACTTTC.